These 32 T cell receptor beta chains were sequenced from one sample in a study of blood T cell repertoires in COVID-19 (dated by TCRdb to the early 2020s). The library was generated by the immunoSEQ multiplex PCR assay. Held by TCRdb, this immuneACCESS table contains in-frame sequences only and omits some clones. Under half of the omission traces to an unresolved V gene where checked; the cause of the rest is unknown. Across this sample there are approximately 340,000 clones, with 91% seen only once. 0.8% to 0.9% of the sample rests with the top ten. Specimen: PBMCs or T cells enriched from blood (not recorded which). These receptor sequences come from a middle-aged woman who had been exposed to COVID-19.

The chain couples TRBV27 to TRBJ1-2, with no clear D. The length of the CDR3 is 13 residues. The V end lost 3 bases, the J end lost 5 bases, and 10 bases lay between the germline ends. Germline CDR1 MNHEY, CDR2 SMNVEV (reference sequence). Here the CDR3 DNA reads TGTGCCAGCAGTTTCTCCAGCGAGTATGGCTACACCTTC. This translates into CASSFSSEYGYTF.

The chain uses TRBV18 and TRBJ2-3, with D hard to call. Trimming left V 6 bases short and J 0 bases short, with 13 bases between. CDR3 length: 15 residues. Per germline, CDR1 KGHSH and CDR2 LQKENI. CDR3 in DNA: TGTGCCAGCTCCCCTTTGGTAACTAGCACAGATACGCAGTATTTT. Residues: CASSPLVTSTDTQYF. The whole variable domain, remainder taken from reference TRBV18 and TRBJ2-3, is NAGVMQNPRHLVRRRGQEARLRCSPMKGHSHVYWYRQLPEEGLKFMVYLQKENIIDESGMPKERFSAEFPKEGPSILRIQQVVRGDSAAYFCASSPLVTSTDTQYFGPGTRLTVL.

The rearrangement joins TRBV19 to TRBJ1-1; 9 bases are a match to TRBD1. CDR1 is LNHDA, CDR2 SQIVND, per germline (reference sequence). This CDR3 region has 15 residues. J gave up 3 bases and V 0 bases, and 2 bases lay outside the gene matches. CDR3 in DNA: TGTGCCAGTAGTATAGAGGGACAGGGATACACTGAAGCTTTCTTT. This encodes CASSIEGQGYTEAFF.

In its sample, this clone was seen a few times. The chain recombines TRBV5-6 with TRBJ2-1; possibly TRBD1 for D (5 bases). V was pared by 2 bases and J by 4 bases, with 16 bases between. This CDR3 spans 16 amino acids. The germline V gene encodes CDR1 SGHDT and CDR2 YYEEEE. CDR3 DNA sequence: TGTGCCAGCAGCTTCGGTCAGGGAATGGGGTACAATGAGCAGTTCTTC. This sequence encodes CASSFGQGMGYNEQFF. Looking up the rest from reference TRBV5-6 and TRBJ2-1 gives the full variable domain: DAGVTQSPTHLIKTRGQQVTLRCSPKSGHDTVSWYQQALGQGPQFIFQYYEEEERQRGNFPDRFSGHQFPNYSSELNVNALLLGDSALYLCASSFGQGMGYNEQFFGPGTRLTVL.

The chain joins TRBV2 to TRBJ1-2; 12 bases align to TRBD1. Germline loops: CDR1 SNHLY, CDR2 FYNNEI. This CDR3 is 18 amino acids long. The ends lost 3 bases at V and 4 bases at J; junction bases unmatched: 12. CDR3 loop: CASSEPGTGGQWSYGYTF. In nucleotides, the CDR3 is TGTGCCAGCAGTGAGCCCGGGACAGGGGGCCAATGGAGCTATGGCTACACCTTC. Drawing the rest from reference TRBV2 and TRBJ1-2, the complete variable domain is EPEVTQTPSHQVTQMGQEVILRCVPISNHLYFYWYRQILGQKVEFLVSFYNNEISEKSEIFDDQFSVERPDGSNFTLKIRSTKLEDSAMYFCASSEPGTGGQWSYGYTFGSGTRLTVV.

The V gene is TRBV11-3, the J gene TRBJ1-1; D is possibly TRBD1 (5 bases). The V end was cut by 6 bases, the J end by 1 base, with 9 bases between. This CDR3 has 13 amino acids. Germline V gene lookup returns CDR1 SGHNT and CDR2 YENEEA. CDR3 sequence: CASSSGQNTEAFF. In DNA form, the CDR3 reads TGTGCCAGCAGTTCAGGACAGAACACTGAAGCTTTCTTT.

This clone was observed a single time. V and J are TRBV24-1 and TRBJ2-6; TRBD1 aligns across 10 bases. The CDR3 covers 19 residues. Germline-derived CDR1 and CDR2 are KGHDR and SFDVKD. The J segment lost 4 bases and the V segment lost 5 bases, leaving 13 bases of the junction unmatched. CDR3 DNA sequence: TGTGCCACCAGTGCCAAGATCCGGGACAGGGGACGAGGGGCCAACGTCCTGACTTTC. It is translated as CATSAKIRDRGRGANVLTF.

The CDR3: CASSISRRRFEAFF. Here the CDR3 DNA reads TGTGCCAGTAGTATTTCGCGAAGGAGGTTCGAAGCTTTCTTT. V usage is TRBV19 and J usage is TRBJ1-1; D is undetermined. The germline V gene has CDR1 LNHDA and CDR2 SQIVND (reference sequence). The V gene lost 3 bases and the J gene lost 8 bases, with 16 bases spanning the gap. The CDR3 is made up of 14 amino acids.

The CDR3 is CASGRGSTRYGYTF. The CDR3 DNA is TGTGCCAGCGGCCGGGGTTCCACTCGATATGGCTACACCTTC. The chain recombines TRBV28 with TRBJ1-2; the D is unclear. The V gene's germline CDR1 is MDHEN and CDR2 SYDVKM. The CDR3 runs to 14 residues. Trimming stripped 8 bases from V and 5 bases from J, with 18 bases between.

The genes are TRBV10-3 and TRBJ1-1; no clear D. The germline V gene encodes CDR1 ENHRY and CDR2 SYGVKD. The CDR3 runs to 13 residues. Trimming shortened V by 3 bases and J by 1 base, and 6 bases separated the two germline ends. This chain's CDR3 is CAISELRNTEAFF. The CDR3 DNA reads TGTGCCATCAGTGAATTGAGGAACACTGAAGCTTTCTTT.

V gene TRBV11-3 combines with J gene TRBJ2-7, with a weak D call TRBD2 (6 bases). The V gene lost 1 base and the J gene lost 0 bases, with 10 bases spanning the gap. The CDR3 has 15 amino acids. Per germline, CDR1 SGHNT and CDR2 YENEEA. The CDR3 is CASSLVGGSSYEQYF. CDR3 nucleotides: TGTGCCAGCAGCTTAGTTGGGGGGAGCTCCTACGAGCAGTACTTC.

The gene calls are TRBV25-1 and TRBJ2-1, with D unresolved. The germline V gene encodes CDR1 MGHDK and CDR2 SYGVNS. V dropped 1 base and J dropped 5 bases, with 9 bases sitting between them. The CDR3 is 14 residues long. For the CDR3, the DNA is TGTGCCAGCAGTGAATGGGTCAGGAACAATGAGCAGTTCTTC. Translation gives CASSEWVRNNEQFF.

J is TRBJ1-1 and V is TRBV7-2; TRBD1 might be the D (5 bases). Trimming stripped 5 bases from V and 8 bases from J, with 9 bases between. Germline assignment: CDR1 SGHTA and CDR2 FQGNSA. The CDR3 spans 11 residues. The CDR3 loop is CASSLQGEAFF. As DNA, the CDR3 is TGTGCCAGCAGCCTCCAGGGAGAAGCTTTCTTT.

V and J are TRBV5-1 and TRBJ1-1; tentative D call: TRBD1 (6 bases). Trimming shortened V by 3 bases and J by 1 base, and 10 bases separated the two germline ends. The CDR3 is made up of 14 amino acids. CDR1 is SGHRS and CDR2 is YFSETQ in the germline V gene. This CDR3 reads CASSSRDTNTEAFF. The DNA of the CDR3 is TGCGCCAGCAGCTCACGGGACACGAACACTGAAGCTTTCTTT.

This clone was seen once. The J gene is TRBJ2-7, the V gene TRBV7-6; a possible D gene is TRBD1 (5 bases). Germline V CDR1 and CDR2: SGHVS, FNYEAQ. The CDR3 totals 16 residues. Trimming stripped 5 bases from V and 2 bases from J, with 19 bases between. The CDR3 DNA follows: TGTGCCAGCAGCACAGACAGTCGATTATCAGCCTACGAGCAGTACTTC. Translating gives CASSTDSRLSAYEQYF.

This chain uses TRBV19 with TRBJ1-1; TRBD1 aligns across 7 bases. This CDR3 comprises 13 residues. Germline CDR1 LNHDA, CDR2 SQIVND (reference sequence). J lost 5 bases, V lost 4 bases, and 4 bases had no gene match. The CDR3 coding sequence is TGTGCCAGTAGTACCAACAGGGGTACTGAAGCTTTCTTT. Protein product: CASSTNRGTEAFF.

This CDR3 is CASSDGQGQETQYF. CDR3 nucleotides: TGTGCCAGCAGTGACGGACAGGGGCAAGAGACCCAGTACTTC. The V call is TRBV2, the J call TRBJ2-5, with TRBD1 identical over 9 bases. V was clipped by 3 bases and J by 2 bases; unmatched bases: 1. The CDR3 runs 14 residues. CDR1 is SNHLY and CDR2 is FYNNEI in the germline V gene.

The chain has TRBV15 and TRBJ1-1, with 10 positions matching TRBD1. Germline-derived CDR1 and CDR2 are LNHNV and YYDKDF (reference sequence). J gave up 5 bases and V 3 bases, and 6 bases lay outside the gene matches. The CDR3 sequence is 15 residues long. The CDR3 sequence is CATSSGTGAGTEAFF. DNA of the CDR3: TGTGCCACCAGCAGCGGGACAGGGGCAGGGACTGAAGCTTTCTTT.

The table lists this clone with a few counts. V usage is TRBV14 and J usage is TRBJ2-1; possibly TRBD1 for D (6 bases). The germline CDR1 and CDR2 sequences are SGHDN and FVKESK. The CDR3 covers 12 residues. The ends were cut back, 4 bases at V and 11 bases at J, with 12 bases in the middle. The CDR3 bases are TGTGCCAGCAGCCCCAAGGGGGTAAAGCAGTTCTTC. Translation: CASSPKGVKQFF.

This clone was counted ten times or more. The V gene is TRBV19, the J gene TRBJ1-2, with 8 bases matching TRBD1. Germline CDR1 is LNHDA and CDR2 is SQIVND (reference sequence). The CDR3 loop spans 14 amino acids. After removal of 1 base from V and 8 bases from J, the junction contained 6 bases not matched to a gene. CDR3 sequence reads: CASSIAGGRYGYTF. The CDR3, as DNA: TGTGCCAGTAGTATAGCAGGGGGCCGGTACGGCTACACCTTC.

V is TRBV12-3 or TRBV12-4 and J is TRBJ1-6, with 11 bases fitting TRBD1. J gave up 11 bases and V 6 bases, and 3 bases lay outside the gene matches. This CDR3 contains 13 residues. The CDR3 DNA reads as TGTGCCAGCAGGGGACAGGGGGTGACACCCCTCCACTTT. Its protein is CASRGQGVTPLHF.

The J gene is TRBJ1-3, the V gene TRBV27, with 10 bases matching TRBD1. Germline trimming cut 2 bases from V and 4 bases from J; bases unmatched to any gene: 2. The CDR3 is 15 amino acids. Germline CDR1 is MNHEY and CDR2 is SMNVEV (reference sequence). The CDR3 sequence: CASSLGQGVGNTIYF. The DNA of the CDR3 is TGTGCCAGCAGTTTAGGACAGGGGGTCGGAAACACCATATATTTT.

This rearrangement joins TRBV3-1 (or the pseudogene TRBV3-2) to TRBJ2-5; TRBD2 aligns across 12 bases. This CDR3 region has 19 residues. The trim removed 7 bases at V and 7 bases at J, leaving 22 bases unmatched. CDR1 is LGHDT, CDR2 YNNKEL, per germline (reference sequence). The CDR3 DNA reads TGTGCCAGCACCAACCGAGGGGCTAGCGGGGGGGCCTCGGGAGGGACCCAGTACTTC. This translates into CASTNRGASGGASGGTQYF.

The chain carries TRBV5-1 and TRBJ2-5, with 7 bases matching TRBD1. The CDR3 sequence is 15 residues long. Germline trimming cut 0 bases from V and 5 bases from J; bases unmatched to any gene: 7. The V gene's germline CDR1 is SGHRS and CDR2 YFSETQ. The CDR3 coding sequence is TGCGCCAGCAGCTTGGGGGACAGTCGTCAGGAGACCCAGTACTTC. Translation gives CASSLGDSRQETQYF.

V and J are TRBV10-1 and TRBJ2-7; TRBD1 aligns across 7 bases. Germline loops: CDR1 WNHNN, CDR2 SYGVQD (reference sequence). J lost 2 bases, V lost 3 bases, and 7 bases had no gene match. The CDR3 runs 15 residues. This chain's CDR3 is CASSDTGTAPYEQYF. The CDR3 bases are TGCGCCAGCAGTGATACCGGGACAGCTCCCTACGAGCAGTACTTC.

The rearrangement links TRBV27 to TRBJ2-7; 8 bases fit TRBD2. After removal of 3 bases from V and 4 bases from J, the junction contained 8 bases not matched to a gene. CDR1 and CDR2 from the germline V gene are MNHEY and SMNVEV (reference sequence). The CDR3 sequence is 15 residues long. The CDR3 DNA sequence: TGTGCCAGCAGTTTTGAGGGCGGGGGGCTATACGAGCAGTACTTC. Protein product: CASSFEGGGLYEQYF.

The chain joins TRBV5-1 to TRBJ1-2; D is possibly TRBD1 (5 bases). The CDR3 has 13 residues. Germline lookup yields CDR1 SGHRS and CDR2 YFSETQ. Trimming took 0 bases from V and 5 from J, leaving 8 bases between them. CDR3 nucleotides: TGCGCCAGCAGCTTGGACGACAGTTATGGCTACACCTTC. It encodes CASSLDDSYGYTF.

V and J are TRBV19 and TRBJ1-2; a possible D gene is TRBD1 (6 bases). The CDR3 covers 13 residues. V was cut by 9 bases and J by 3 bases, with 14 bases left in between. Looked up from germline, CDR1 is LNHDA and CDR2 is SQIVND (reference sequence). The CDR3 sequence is CASTGLLDYGYTF. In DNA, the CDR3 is TGTGCCAGCACAGGGCTACTGGACTATGGCTACACCTTC.

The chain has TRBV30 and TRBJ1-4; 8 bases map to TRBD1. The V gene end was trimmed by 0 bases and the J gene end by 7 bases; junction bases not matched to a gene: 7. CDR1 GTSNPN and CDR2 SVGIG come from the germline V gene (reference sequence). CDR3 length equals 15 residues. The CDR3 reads CAWSVGTGSGEKLFF. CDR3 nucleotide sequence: TGTGCCTGGAGTGTAGGGACAGGTTCGGGTGAAAAACTGTTTTTT.

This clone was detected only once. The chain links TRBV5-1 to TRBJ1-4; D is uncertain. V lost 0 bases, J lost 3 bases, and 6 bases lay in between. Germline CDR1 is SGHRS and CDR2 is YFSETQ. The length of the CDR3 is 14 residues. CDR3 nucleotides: TGCGCCAGCAGCTTGGACAGCCCTAATGAAAAACTGTTTTTT. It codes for CASSLDSPNEKLFF.

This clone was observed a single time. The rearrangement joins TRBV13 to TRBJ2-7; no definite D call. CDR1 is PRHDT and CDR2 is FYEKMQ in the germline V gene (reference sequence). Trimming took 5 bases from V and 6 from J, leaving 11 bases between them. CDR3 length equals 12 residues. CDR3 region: CASSPLSGEQYF. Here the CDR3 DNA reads TGTGCCAGCAGCCCCCTATCAGGCGAGCAGTACTTC. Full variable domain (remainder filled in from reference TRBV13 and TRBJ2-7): AAGVIQSPRHLIKEKRETATLKCYPIPRHDTVYWYQQGPGQDPQFLISFYEKMQSDKGSIPDRFSAQQFSDYHSELNMSSLELGDSALYFCASSPLSGEQYFGPGTRLTVT.

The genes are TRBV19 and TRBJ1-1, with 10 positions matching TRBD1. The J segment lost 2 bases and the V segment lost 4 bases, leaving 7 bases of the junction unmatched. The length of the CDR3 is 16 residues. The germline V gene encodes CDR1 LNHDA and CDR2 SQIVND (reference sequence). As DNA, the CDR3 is TGTGCCAGTAGTAGCGCTCGGGACAGGGGTAACACTGAAGCTTTCTTT. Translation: CASSSARDRGNTEAFF. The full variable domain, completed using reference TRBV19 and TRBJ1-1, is DGGITQSPKYLFRKEGQNVTLSCEQNLNHDAMYWYRQDPGQGLRLIYYSQIVNDFQKGDIAEGYSVSREKKESFPLTVTSAQKNPTAFYLCASSSARDRGNTEAFFGQGTRLTVV.